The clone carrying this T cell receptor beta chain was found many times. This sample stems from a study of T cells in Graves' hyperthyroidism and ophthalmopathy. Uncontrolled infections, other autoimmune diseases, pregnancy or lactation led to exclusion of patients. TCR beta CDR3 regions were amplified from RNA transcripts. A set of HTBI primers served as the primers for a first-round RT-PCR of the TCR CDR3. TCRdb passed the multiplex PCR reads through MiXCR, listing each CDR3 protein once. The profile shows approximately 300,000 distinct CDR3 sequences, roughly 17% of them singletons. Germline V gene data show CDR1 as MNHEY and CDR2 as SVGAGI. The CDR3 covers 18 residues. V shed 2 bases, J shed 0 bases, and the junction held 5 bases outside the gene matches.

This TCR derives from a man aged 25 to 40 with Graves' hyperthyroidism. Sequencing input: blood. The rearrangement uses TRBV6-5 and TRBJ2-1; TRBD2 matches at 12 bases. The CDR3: CASSYGLAGGSSYNEQFF. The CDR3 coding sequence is TGTGCCAGCAGTTACGGCCTAGCGGGAGGGAGCTCCTACAATGAGCAGTTCTTC.